The entry below gives a single T cell receptor (beta chain) sequence along with its context. Its target is unknown. The sample is drawn from a study of long-term antiretroviral therapy in people with HIV. Study context: The earliest samples came about a decade before the 2015 immediate-ART recommendation.

The V gene lost 1 base and the J gene lost 5 bases, with 9 bases spanning the gap. The CDR3 is made up of 14 amino acids. Germline CDR1 is SGHVS and CDR2 is FQNEAQ. Study findings and constraints: Samples were collected from 2004 to 2017 under possibly less effective ART regimens.

A minimum of one pre-ART and two post-ART PBMC samples existed for each donor. Researchers ran immunoSEQ v3.0 at survey level. Produced via immunoSEQ multiplex PCR; TCRdb's table is partial and in-frame only. The sample yields 25,000 to 35,000 clones, around 97% seen once. This chain uses TRBV7-8 with TRBJ2-1; no clear D. The source material was unsorted PBMCs, sampled 6.9 years after starting antiretroviral therapy. This sequence was found in a man aged 25-45 years with HIV. The CDR3 DNA is TGTGCCAGCAGCTTAGGTCCGACCCACAATGAGCAGTTCTTC. This encodes CASSLGPTHNEQFF.